Listed here is a single T cell receptor beta chain. Its antigen is unidentified. These data come from a study of shared clonotypes between healthy human individuals. Broader study findings: Represented diversity, genetic and exposure-history alike, was limited by few donors. It was expected that sequencing depth would affect clonotype sharing among donors. At large depth, rarefaction still showed sorted-subset sequencing to be incomplete. The four-donor shared clonotypes exceeded non-shared clonotypes in generation probability, with non-shared ones scoring lower.

Terminally differentiated effector memory CD45RA+ cells were excluded by CCR7 positive selection of CD45RO-negative cells. Repertoires were generated with immunoSEQ multiplex PCR, while TCRdb's copy carries only in-frame clones and drops some. The sample has approximately 1.9 million clones, approximately 92% seen once. The CDR3 runs 15 residues. The V gene end was trimmed by 5 bases and the J gene end by 5 bases; junction bases not matched to a gene: 2. CDR1 is SGHTA, CDR2 FQGNSA, per germline. The chain employs TRBV7-2 and TRBJ2-2; TRBD2 aligns across 13 bases. The specimen was naive CD8+ T cells from PBMCs. This sequence originates from a man between 18 and 29 years old in good health. Some clones in this sample may be carry-over from other donors' samples. The CDR3 DNA follows: TGTGCCAGCAGCCAGGGACTAGCGGGAACCGGGGAGCTGTTTTTT. This codes for CASSQGLAGTGELFF.